The 13 T cell receptor beta chains below were found in one sample sequenced in a study of CD8+ T cells in alopecia areata. Isolated RNA was reverse transcribed into cDNA used as the sequencing template. Sequenced by immunoSEQ multiplex PCR; TCRdb stores in-frame clones only, minus some. The profile shows roughly 230,000 clones, about 40% of them singletons. Treatment of the sample: oral pan-JAK inhibitor, 5-10 mg twice daily. This specimen consisted of CD4+ T cells sorted from blood, obtained at approximately week 36, from a patient treated with tofacitinib. The receptors come from a human donor with alopecia areata.

This clone was detected only a few times. The V gene is TRBV5-1, the J gene TRBJ2-1, with D tentatively TRBD2 (6 bases). This CDR3 comprises 13 residues. Trimming shortened V by 4 bases and J by 10 bases, and 15 bases separated the two germline ends. CDR1 and CDR2 from the germline V gene are SGHRS and YFSETQ. The CDR3 here is CASSPTRDGEQFF. CDR3 nucleotides: TGCGCCAGCAGCCCCACGCGGGACGGAGAGCAGTTCTTC.

The V and J genes are TRBV30 and TRBJ2-3; the D gene is possibly TRBD2 (5 bases). The germline gives CDR1 GTSNPN, CDR2 SVGIG (reference sequence). The CDR3 loop spans 13 amino acids. Trimming shortened V by 3 bases and J by 2 bases, and 9 bases separated the two germline ends. The CDR3 sequence is CAWSVRVTDTQYF. CDR3 DNA: TGTGCCTGGAGCGTGCGGGTCACAGATACGCAGTATTTT.

The genes are TRBV2 and TRBJ1-2; 9 nucleotides agree with TRBD1. V was clipped by 8 bases and J by 3 bases; unmatched bases: 7. CDR1 is SNHLY, CDR2 FYNNEI, per germline. This CDR3 spans 14 amino acids. The CDR3 DNA reads TGTGCCAGCGGCCGGGACAGGGAGTACTATGGCTACACCTTC. Protein sequence: CASGRDREYYGYTF.

This clone was recorded a few times. The chain uses TRBV2 and TRBJ2-3; D is perhaps TRBD1 (6 bases). This CDR3 has 14 amino acids. CDR1 is SNHLY, CDR2 FYNNEI, per germline. Trimming stripped 6 bases from V and 1 base from J, with 11 bases between. The CDR3 loop is CASSRDRRTDTQYF. CDR3 coding DNA: TGTGCCAGCAGCCGAGACAGGCGCACAGATACGCAGTATTTT. Combining the CDR3 with reference TRBV2 and TRBJ2-3 gives the whole variable domain EPEVTQTPSHQVTQMGQEVILRCVPISNHLYFYWYRQILGQKVEFLVSFYNNEISEKSEIFDDQFSVERPDGSNFTLKIRSTKLEDSAMYFCASSRDRRTDTQYFGPGTRLTVL.

The chain uses TRBV5-1 and TRBJ1-4; D call uncertain. CDR3 length equals 16 residues. V lost 0 bases and J 7 bases, leaving 16 bases between the germline ends. CDR1 and CDR2 (germline): SGHRS, YFSETQ. CDR3 sequence: CASSLVFLNPGEKLFF. The CDR3, as DNA: TGCGCCAGCAGCTTGGTATTTCTGAACCCGGGTGAAAAACTGTTTTTT.

V is TRBV7-9 and J is TRBJ2-2; no definite D call. Germline CDR1 reads SEHNR; CDR2 reads FQNEAQ (reference sequence). The CDR3 spans 15 residues. V lost 6 bases and J lost 1, with 12 bases in between. The CDR3 nucleotides read TGTGCCAGCAGAAAGGTCCCTCGGAACACCGGGGAGCTGTTTTTT. It encodes CASRKVPRNTGELFF.

This chain connects TRBV27 to TRBJ2-3, with D unclear. CDR1 and CDR2 (germline): MNHEY, SMNVEV (reference sequence). CDR3 length: 13 amino acids. V dropped 6 bases and J dropped 0 bases, with 7 bases sitting between them. The CDR3 nucleotides are TGTGCCAGCAGCCCCCAGAGCACAGATACGCAGTATTTT. Amino acid sequence: CASSPQSTDTQYF.

The genes are TRBV30 and TRBJ1-2, with D possibly matching TRBD1 (6 bases). V gave up 0 bases and J gave up 6 bases, with 11 bases separating them. Germline-derived CDR1 and CDR2 are GTSNPN and SVGIG (reference sequence). The CDR3 is 13 amino acids. DNA for the CDR3: TGTGCCTGGAGTGTAAGCAGGGGCCATGGCTACACCTTC. This translates into CAWSVSRGHGYTF.

This clone was recorded a few times. The chain joins TRBV20-1 to TRBJ1-2; no firm D call. V was trimmed by 6 bases and J by 8 bases, leaving 7 bases between them. The CDR3 is 9 residues long. Germline-derived CDR1 and CDR2 are DFQATT and SNEGSKA (reference sequence). Here the CDR3 reads CSAVEGYTF. The CDR3 DNA reads TGCAGTGCGGTAGAGGGCTACACCTTC.

This clone was seen only a few times. CDR3 amino acids: CASSLGGQGARNEQFF. CDR3 sequence (DNA): TGTGCCAGCAGCCTAGGGGGGCAGGGGGCCAGGAATGAGCAGTTCTTC. The rearrangement links TRBV11-2 to TRBJ2-1, with 8 bases matching TRBD1. The CDR3 contains 16 residues. V was pared by 5 bases and J by 7 bases, with 13 bases of the junction left unmatched. The germline V gene encodes CDR1 SGHAT and CDR2 FQNNGV.

This clone was counted a few times. The V call is TRBV29-1, the J call TRBJ2-1; TRBD1 matches at 9 bases. The ends lost 7 bases at V and 3 bases at J; junction bases unmatched: 4. Germline V gene sequence: CDR1 SQVTM, CDR2 ANQGSEA. The CDR3 loop spans 13 amino acids. CDR3 in DNA: TGCAGCGGCCGACAGGGGGGCTACAATGAGCAGTTCTTC. Protein sequence: CSGRQGGYNEQFF.

The chain combines TRBV5-1 with TRBJ1-1, with a tentative D call TRBD1 (5 bases). Trimming removed 0 bases at V and 11 bases at J, with 14 bases between. The CDR3 runs 13 residues. Germline V gene sequence: CDR1 SGHRS, CDR2 YFSETQ. Here the CDR3 reads CASSLGQAEGAFF. The CDR3 coding sequence is TGCGCCAGCAGCTTGGGCCAGGCCGAGGGGGCTTTCTTT.

This chain's CDR3 is CASSPPVGSLYGYTF. The CDR3 DNA sequence: TGTGCCAGCTCACCACCAGTGGGTTCTCTCTATGGCTACACCTTC. This sequence joins TRBV18 and TRBJ1-2; D gene ambiguous. The V and J ends lost 0 bases and 4 bases respectively, with 12 bases between them. Germline V lookup: CDR1 KGHSH, CDR2 LQKENI. The CDR3 extends over 15 amino acids.